This TCR beta chain was sequenced during a study of blood T cells in healthy people across ages. The authors ran a second PCR of roughly 6 to 12 cycles using a sample-barcoded 5' primer and a J-beta primer mix. One entry per CDR3 protein, called by TCRdb with MiXCR from the 5' RACE reads. The sample contains fewer than 2,000,000 distinct CDR3 sequences, about 39% of which appear only once. The specimen was blood. This sequence was found in a human donor in good health.

The CDR3 region has the DNA TGCGCCAGCAGCCAAGGGAGGGCAGGGGACCTTCTCGAGCAGTACTTC. Translation gives CASSQGRAGDLLEQYF. The J gene is TRBJ2-4, the V gene TRBV4-3, with D perhaps TRBD1 or TRBD2 (6 bases each). The DNA end is more similar to TRBJ2-7, so the J call may be wrong. CDR1 and CDR2 from the germline V gene are LGHNA and YSLEER. This CDR3 spans 16 amino acids.